These 15 T cell receptor beta chains originate from one sample sequenced in a study of T-cell reconstitution after alpha-beta-depleted transplantation in children. Preparation of the TCRbeta library used unique molecular identifiers. TCRdb re-called the PCR reads through MiXCR, storing one row per CDR3 protein. In the table there are hundreds of thousands of distinct CDR3 sequences, about 10% of which are singletons. The sample here was PBMCs, taken before TCRalphabeta/CD19-depleted stem cell transplant. These receptors were taken from a child under 10 years old with inherited bone marrow failure, due to receive a stem cell transplant.

This clonotype was picked up many times. The chain links TRBV4-3 to TRBJ2-7; the match to TRBD2 covers 8 bases. This CDR3 has 15 residues. V dropped 1 base and J dropped 0; count of bases not matched to a gene: 2. Germline CDR1 and CDR2: LGHNA and YSLEER. CDR3 sequence (DNA): TGCGCCAGCAGCCAAGGGCGGGAGGCCTCCTACGAGCAGTACTTC. This translates into CASSQGREASYEQYF.

This clonotype was picked up many times. The V call is TRBV2, the J call TRBJ2-1, with 8 positions matching TRBD2. Germline CDR1 and CDR2: SNHLY and FYNNEI. CDR3 size: 17 residues. With V trimmed by 1 base and J by 4 bases, 9 bases remained unmatched. This CDR3 reads CASSEGGVLAEYNEQFF. CDR3 nucleotide sequence: TGTGCCAGCAGTGAAGGGGGCGTACTAGCGGAATACAATGAGCAGTTCTTC.

The chain recombines TRBV4-3 with TRBJ2-2, with TRBD1 as a possible D gene (6 bases). The V and J ends lost 1 base and 3 bases respectively, with 12 bases between them. The CDR3 is 16 residues long. Germline CDR1 and CDR2: LGHNA and YSLEER. The CDR3 DNA is TGCGCCAGCAGCCAAGGACCCCGGACAGACACCGGGGAGCTGTTTTTT. Residues: CASSQGPRTDTGELFF.

Only a few counts were recorded for this clonotype. The gene calls are TRBV2 and TRBJ2-3, with no clear D. The CDR3 spans 12 residues. The germline V gene has CDR1 SNHLY and CDR2 FYNNEI. V was shortened by 6 bases and J by 3 bases, with 7 bases between the two germline ends. The CDR3 here is CASRTSTDTQYF. In nucleotides, the CDR3 is TGTGCCAGCAGAACTTCGACAGATACGCAGTATTTT. The variable domain in full, completed from reference TRBV2 and TRBJ2-3, reads EPEVTQTPSHQVTQMGQEVILRCVPISNHLYFYWYRQILGQKVEFLVSFYNNEISEKSEIFDDQFSVERPDGSNFTLKIRSTKLEDSAMYFCASRTSTDTQYFGPGTRLTVL.

Turning to this clonotype: A much larger clonotype is one base distant, so this may be a read error. The gene calls are TRBV3-1 and TRBJ1-2; D unresolved. V shed 0 bases and J shed 1 base, with 9 bases lying between them. The CDR3 is 15 amino acids. CDR1 LGHDT and CDR2 YNNKEL come from the germline V gene (reference sequence). The CDR3, as DNA: TGTGCCAGCAGCCAAGATCAGGCGGGTAACTATGGCTACACCTTC. It codes for CASSQDQAGNYGYTF.

In this sample, this clonotype turned up many times. V is TRBV7-9 and J is TRBJ2-1; D might be TRBD1 or TRBD2, each matching 5 bases. V lost 3 bases and J lost 14, with 14 bases in between. CDR3 length equals 12 residues. CDR1 and CDR2 from the germline V gene are SEHNR and FQNEAQ (reference sequence). DNA of the CDR3: TGTGCCAGCAGCTTGGGGGAGCCAGGGAAGTTCTTC. Protein product: CASSLGEPGKFF.

This clonotype showed up just a few times. The gene calls are TRBV29-1 and TRBJ2-2; D might be TRBD1 or TRBD2, each matching 6 bases. The CDR3 sequence is 13 residues long. V lost 1 base, J lost 6 bases, and 9 bases lay in between. In germline, CDR1 is SQVTM, CDR2 ANQGSEA. CDR3 sequence: CSVEGGAAGELFF. CDR3 DNA: TGCAGCGTTGAAGGGGGGGCGGCCGGGGAGCTGTTTTTT.

There are many counts of this clonotype. The chain carries TRBV19 and TRBJ1-2; a possible D gene is TRBD1 (5 bases). The V and J ends lost 9 bases and 8 bases respectively, with 25 bases between them. The CDR3 consists of 15 residues. Germline assignment: CDR1 LNHDA and CDR2 SQIVND (reference sequence). The CDR3 DNA reads as TGTGCCAGCCAGTTGATCCACAGGCCTCCAGGAGGCTACACCTTC. Amino acids: CASQLIHRPPGGYTF.

This clonotype was seen at least ten times. This sequence joins TRBV5-5 and TRBJ2-7; TRBD1 matches at 7 bases. Germline V lookup: CDR1 SGHKS, CDR2 YYEKEE (reference sequence). The ends lost 7 bases at V and 5 bases at J; junction bases unmatched: 3. There are 11 residues in the CDR3. The CDR3 region has the DNA TGTGCCAGCGACAGGGTTGACGAGCAGTACTTC. It is translated as CASDRVDEQYF.

Turning to this clonotype: At one boundary the junction diverges from the germline segment, which might be a read error. The chain uses TRBV4-3 and TRBJ2-2; perhaps TRBD1 as D (6 bases). Per the germline V gene, CDR1 is LGHNA and CDR2 is YSLEER. This CDR3 has 14 residues. The CDR3 region is CASSRQGNTGVLFF. The CDR3 DNA is TGCGCCAGCAGCCGGCAGGGGAACACCGGGGTGCTGTTTTTT.

This clonotype has ten or more counts. This chain connects TRBV10-3 to TRBJ2-2; no firm D call. The V gene lost 8 bases and the J gene lost 4 bases, with 23 bases spanning the gap. The length of the CDR3 is 17 residues. Germline assignment: CDR1 ENHRY and CDR2 SYGVKD. The CDR3 protein is CAISPSTPGPGTGELFF. CDR3 nucleotide sequence: TGTGCCATCTCCCCCTCAACCCCGGGCCCGGGCACCGGGGAGCTGTTTTTT.

This clonotype came up many times. V gene TRBV20-1 combines with J gene TRBJ1-1; the match to TRBD1 covers 7 bases. CDR1 is DFQATT, CDR2 SNEGSKA, per germline (reference sequence). With 2 bases clipped from V and 1 base from J, the junction kept 7 bases outside the gene matches. This CDR3 comprises 15 residues. The CDR3 sequence: CSARKLTGTNTEAFF. CDR3 bases: TGCAGTGCTAGAAAATTGACAGGGACGAACACTGAAGCTTTCTTT.

The rearrangement uses TRBV10-3 and TRBJ2-2; TRBD2 matches at 10 bases. Per the germline V gene, CDR1 is ENHRY and CDR2 is SYGVKD. With 6 bases clipped from V and 3 bases from J, the junction kept 7 bases outside the gene matches. CDR3 length equals 16 residues. CDR3 loop: CAIRTGTSEDTGELFF. As DNA, the CDR3 is TGTGCCATCAGGACTGGGACTAGCGAGGACACCGGGGAGCTGTTTTTT.

About this clonotype itself: Possible read error: a much larger clone is one base away. It is likely a read error, because the conserved phenylalanine at the end of the CDR3 is missing. The chain links TRBV5-6 to TRBJ2-1, with D unresolved. V dropped 3 bases and J dropped 5 bases, with 18 bases sitting between them. In germline, CDR1 is SGHDT, CDR2 YYEEEE. The CDR3 covers 16 residues. The CDR3 reads CASSSSGPSYHNEQFL. As DNA, the CDR3 is TGTGCCAGCAGCTCCTCTGGCCCAAGCTATCACAATGAGCAGTTCCTC.

In the case of this clonotype: This may be a read error, as it is one base from a much larger clone. The chain recombines TRBV9 with TRBJ2-5; TRBD2 aligns across 10 bases. This CDR3 is built from 19 residues. Germline V CDR1 and CDR2: SGDLS, YYNGEE. CDR3 nucleotides: TGTGCCAGCAGCCTGAGGCCCCTTCGGGCAGCGGGAGGGCGAGAGACCCCGTACTTC. Translating it yields CASSLRPLRAAGGRETPYF.